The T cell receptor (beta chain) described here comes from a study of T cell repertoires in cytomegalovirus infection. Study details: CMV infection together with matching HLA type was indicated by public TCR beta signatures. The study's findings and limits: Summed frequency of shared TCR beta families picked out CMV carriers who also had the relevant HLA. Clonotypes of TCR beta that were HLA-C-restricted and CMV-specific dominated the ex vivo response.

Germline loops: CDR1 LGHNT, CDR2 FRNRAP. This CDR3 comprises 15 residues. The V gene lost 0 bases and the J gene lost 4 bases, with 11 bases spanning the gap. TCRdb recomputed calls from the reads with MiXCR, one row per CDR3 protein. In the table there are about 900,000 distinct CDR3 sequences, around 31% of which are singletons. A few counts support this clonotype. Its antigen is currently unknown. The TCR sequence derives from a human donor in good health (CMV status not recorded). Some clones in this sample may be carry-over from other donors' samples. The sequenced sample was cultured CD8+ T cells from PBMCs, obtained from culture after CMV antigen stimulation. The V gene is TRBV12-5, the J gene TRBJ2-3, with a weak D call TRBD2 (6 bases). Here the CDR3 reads CASGLVEGMPDTQYF. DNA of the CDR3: TGTGCTAGTGGTTTGGTGGAGGGTATGCCAGATACGCAGTATTTT.